Shown below are 16 T cell receptor beta chains from a single sample sequenced in a study of T cell responses to AZD1222 COVID-19 vaccine. Repertoires were generated with immunoSEQ multiplex PCR, while TCRdb's copy carries only in-frame clones and drops some. The sample shows roughly 140,000 clones, 80% to 95% of them seen only once. Sample: peripheral blood, taken on day 0 of MenACWY control vaccination. Every receptor here comes from an adult in good health.

The V and J genes are TRBV7-2 and TRBJ2-5, with D tentatively TRBD1 (6 bases). Between the trimmed V and J ends, which lost 5 bases and 1 base, there was a span of 8 bases. The CDR3 extends over 13 amino acids. Germline V gives CDR1 SGHTA, CDR2 FQGNSA. CDR3 nucleotide sequence: TGTGCCAGCAGCCTAGGGGGCCAAGAGACCCAGTACTTC. Translation: CASSLGGQETQYF.

CDR3 in amino acids: CASSIQRNGEAFF. The CDR3 region has the DNA TGTGCCAGCAGCATTCAAAGGAACGGTGAAGCTTTCTTT. The chain uses TRBV6-5 and TRBJ1-1; D is undetermined. Germline assignment: CDR1 MNHEY and CDR2 SVGAGI. Trimming stripped 6 bases from V and 7 bases from J, with 15 bases between. This CDR3 has 13 residues.

V gene TRBV10-2 combines with J gene TRBJ2-1, with D hard to call. This CDR3 contains 13 residues. The V end lost 6 bases, the J end lost 11 bases, and 17 bases lay between the germline ends. Per germline, CDR1 WSHSY and CDR2 SAAADI. In nucleotides, the CDR3 is TGCGCCAGCAGGTCGGACCGTGCCGGGCAGCAGTTCTTC. The encoded protein is CASRSDRAGQQFF.

This chain connects TRBV2 to TRBJ1-5; D call uncertain. This CDR3 contains 17 residues. V shed 0 bases and J shed 0 bases, with 12 bases lying between them. The V gene's germline CDR1 is SNHLY and CDR2 FYNNEI. In DNA form, the CDR3 reads TGTGCCAGCAGTGAAGCGCTTCTCGGAAATAGCAATCAGCCCCAGCATTTT. Its translation is CASSEALLGNSNQPQHF.

This rearrangement joins TRBV9 to TRBJ2-3; 7 nucleotides align to TRBD2. Germline loops: CDR1 SGDLS, CDR2 YYNGEE. The CDR3 is 15 residues long. The ends lost 6 bases at V and 0 bases at J; junction bases unmatched: 7. The CDR3 nucleotides read TGTGCCAGCACCAAAAGACTAGCCAGCACAGATACGCAGTATTTT. As protein: CASTKRLASTDTQYF.

This clone was counted ten times or more. The rearrangement links TRBV30 to TRBJ1-1, with TRBD1 identical over 8 bases. V gave up 8 bases and J gave up 1 base; unmatched junction bases: 9. The CDR3 is 14 residues long. Germline assignment: CDR1 GTSNPN and CDR2 SVGIG (reference sequence). As DNA, the CDR3 is TGTGCCCTTGGGCAGGGGGCAAGGAACACTGAAGCTTTCTTT. Its translation is CALGQGARNTEAFF.

The chain carries TRBV10-3 and TRBJ2-7; D unresolved. Trimming took 3 bases from V and 3 from J, leaving 12 bases between them. CDR1 is ENHRY and CDR2 is SYGVKD in the germline V gene. The CDR3 has 14 residues. The CDR3 DNA reads TGTGCCATCAGTGATTCGACGGAGATCTACGAGCAGTACTTC. Amino acids: CAISDSTEIYEQYF.

The chain couples TRBV7-3 to TRBJ2-2; tentatively, D is TRBD2 (6 bases). The V end lost 5 bases, the J end lost 0 bases, and 10 bases lay between the germline ends. Germline lookup yields CDR1 SGHTA and CDR2 FQGTGA. CDR3 size: 15 residues. CDR3 coding DNA: TGTGCCAGCAGCCATGGAGGGGCGAACACCGGGGAGCTGTTTTTT. Amino acids: CASSHGGANTGELFF.

The rearrangement uses TRBV7-8 and TRBJ1-1; 9 bases are a match to TRBD1. The trim removed 5 bases at V and 5 bases at J, leaving 6 bases unmatched. CDR3 length equals 14 residues. Germline V gene sequence: CDR1 SGHVS, CDR2 FQNEAQ. This CDR3 is CASSGGQGRTEAFF. CDR3 sequence (DNA): TGTGCCAGCAGCGGAGGACAGGGGAGGACTGAAGCTTTCTTT.

The V call is TRBV18, the J call TRBJ1-4; tentative D call: TRBD1 (6 bases). This CDR3 region has 14 residues. Looked up from germline, CDR1 is KGHSH and CDR2 is LQKENI. V dropped 3 bases and J dropped 13 bases, with 18 bases sitting between them. The CDR3: CASSPDSRYGRLFF. In nucleotides, the CDR3 is TGTGCCAGCTCACCGGACAGTCGTTATGGGAGACTGTTTTTT.

This clone was seen a single time. This chain joins TRBV5-1 and TRBJ2-2, with TRBD2 as a possible D gene (6 bases). V was trimmed by 0 bases and J by 10 bases, leaving 10 bases between them. CDR1 and CDR2 from the germline V gene are SGHRS and YFSETQ. CDR3 length: 13 amino acids. The CDR3 sequence is CASSLVGGEELFF. In nucleotides, the CDR3 is TGCGCCAGCAGCTTGGTCGGGGGAGAGGAGCTGTTTTTT.

The chain combines TRBV15 with TRBJ2-5; D ambiguous. Germline loops: CDR1 LNHNV, CDR2 YYDKDF (reference sequence). V was shortened by 5 bases and J by 4 bases, with 14 bases between the two germline ends. The length of the CDR3 is 14 residues. The CDR3 DNA sequence: TGTGCCACCAGCCTACAGAACACCGGAGAGACCCAGTACTTC. This encodes CATSLQNTGETQYF.

V usage is TRBV29-1 and J usage is TRBJ1-2; TRBD1 matches at 12 bases. The CDR3 spans 14 residues. V was pared by 6 bases and J by 7 bases, with 9 bases of the junction left unmatched. Germline values: CDR1 SQVTM, CDR2 ANQGSEA. DNA for the CDR3: TGCAGCGTGGACACGGGACAGGGGGCGCCTGGCTACACCTTC. Encoded protein: CSVDTGQGAPGYTF.

The chain couples TRBV3-1 (or the pseudogene TRBV3-2) to TRBJ2-7; D not certain. This CDR3 comprises 16 residues. Germline V gene data show CDR1 as LGHDT and CDR2 as YNNKEL (reference sequence). Trimming shortened V by 5 bases and J by 5 bases, and 22 bases separated the two germline ends. The CDR3 bases are TGTGCCAGCAGCAGCTCGGATCCCATTTTGTTAGACGAGCAGTACTTC. It yields the protein CASSSSDPILLDEQYF.

The rearrangement links TRBV19 to TRBJ1-2; D is undetermined. Germline CDR1 is LNHDA and CDR2 is SQIVND (reference sequence). The CDR3 is 13 amino acids. Trimming left V 5 bases short and J 0 bases short, with 7 bases between. In DNA, the CDR3 is TGTGCCAGTAGTGTGGCTACTAACTATGGCTACACCTTC. Its translation is CASSVATNYGYTF.

The gene calls are TRBV3-1 (or the pseudogene TRBV3-2) and TRBJ2-1; D might be TRBD2 (6 bases). Trimming pared 4 bases from V and 9 bases from J, leaving 19 bases between. Germline V lookup: CDR1 LGHDT, CDR2 YNNKEL (reference sequence). The CDR3 runs to 15 residues. The CDR3 region has the DNA TGTGCCAGCAGCCCCCGGGGGATATGGGCCAGTGAGCAGTTCTTC. Translation: CASSPRGIWASEQFF.